Below, one T cell receptor (beta chain) is given with its context. Antigen specificity is unknown. UMI-labeled 5' RACE yielded the TRB cDNA libraries. Each CDR3 protein gets one entry in TCRdb, which reprocessed the 5' RACE reads and gives no DNA. This table lists around 81,000 distinct CDR3 sequences. The sample originates from a study of CXCR3-negative and CXCR3-positive naive CD8 T cells. Study findings and constraints: Similar TRBV-TRBJ usage was seen in naive cells (both CXCR3-negative and CXCR3-positive), but memory cells differed.

The CDR3 sequence is 15 residues long. Germline V gene data show CDR1 as DFQATT and CDR2 as SNEGSKA (reference sequence). Material: naive CXCR3- CD8+ T cells from blood. Subset reported: CD45RO-CCR7+CD27+CD95- naive CD8+ T cells lacking CXCR3 (TNR3-). The chain recombines TRBV20-1 with TRBJ2-1; the TCRdb call, TRBD2, lacks DNA for checking. The sequence was obtained from a human donor in good health. Some clones in this sample may be carry-over from other donors' samples. The chain's CDR3 is CSASELAGVSNEQFF.